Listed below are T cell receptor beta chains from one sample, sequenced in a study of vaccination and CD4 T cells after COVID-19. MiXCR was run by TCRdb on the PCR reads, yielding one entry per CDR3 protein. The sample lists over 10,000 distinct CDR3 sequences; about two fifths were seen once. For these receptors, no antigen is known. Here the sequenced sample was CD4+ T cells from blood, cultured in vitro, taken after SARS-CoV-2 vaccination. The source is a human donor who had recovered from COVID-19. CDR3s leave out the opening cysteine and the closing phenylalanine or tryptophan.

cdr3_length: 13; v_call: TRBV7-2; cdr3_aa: ASSYTGQMNTEAF
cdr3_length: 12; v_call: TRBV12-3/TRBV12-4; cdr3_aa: ASSLYAPNSPLH
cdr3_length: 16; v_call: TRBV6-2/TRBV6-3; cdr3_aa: ASSYRPSWQIEVDEQF
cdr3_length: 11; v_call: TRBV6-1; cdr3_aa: ASSRLQNYEQY
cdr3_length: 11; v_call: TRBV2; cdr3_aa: ASGGTDTDTQY
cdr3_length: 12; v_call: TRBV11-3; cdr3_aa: ASSLEGTIDIQY
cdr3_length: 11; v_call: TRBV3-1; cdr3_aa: ASSDGVPYGYT
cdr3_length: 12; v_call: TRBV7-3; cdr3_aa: ASARGGAYNEQF
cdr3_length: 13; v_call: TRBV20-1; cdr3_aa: SGEGQGTAQETQY
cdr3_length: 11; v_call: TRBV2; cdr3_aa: ASEASGTDTQY
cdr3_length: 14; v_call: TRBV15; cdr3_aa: ATSRDWFAANYGYT
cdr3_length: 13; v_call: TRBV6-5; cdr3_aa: ASSYSQGANYGYT
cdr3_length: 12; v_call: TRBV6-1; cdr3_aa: ASRPGTGASPLH
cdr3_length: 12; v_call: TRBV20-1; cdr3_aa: SARDYEKPYEQY
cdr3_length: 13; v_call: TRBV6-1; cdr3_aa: ASSLRQTNNSPLH
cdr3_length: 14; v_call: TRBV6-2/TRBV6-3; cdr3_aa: ASSYASMTGPDTQY
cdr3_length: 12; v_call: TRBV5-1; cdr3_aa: ASNGGGQGHEQY
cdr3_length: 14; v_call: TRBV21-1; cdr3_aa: ASSIPRQWKGYEQY
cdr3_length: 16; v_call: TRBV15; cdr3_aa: ATSRDLGGPLRNQPQH
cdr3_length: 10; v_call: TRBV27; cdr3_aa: ASSFSGETQY
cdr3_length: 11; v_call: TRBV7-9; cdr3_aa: ASSLEQDYGYT
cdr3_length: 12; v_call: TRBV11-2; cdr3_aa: ASSAVLSYNEQF
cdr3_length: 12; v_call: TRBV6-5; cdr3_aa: ASSYPGGNQPQH
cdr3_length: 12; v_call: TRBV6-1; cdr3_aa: ASRAGQNTGELF
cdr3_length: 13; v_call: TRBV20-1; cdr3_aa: SAIPLKGGDYEQY
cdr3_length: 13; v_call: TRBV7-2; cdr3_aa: ASSPPGQRYSPLH
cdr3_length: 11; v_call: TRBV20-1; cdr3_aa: SARDRRAYGYT
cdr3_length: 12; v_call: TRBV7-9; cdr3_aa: ASSPRTGNYGYT
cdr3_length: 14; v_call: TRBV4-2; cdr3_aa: ASSQIIGGRQETQY
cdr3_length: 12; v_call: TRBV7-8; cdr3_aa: ASSSGAIINTIY
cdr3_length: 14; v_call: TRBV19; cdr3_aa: ASSPTGTATTYGYT
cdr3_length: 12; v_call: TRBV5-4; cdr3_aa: ASSLGGADYGYT
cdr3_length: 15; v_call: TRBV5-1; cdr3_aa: ASSPGLAGAGGETQY
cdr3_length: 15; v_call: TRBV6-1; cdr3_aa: ASSDLSRGGRAYGYT
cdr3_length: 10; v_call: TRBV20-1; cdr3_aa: SALGVYNEQF
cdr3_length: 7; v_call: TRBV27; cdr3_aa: ASKETQY
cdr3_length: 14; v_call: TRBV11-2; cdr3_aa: ASSLGGTDLQETQY